The 9 T cell receptor beta chains below all came from one sample that was sequenced in a study of T-cell reconstitution after alpha-beta-depleted transplantation in children. The TCRbeta library incorporated unique molecular identifiers. TCRdb passed the PCR reads through MiXCR, listing each CDR3 protein once. The sample lists 200,000 to 300,000 distinct CDR3 sequences; about 23% were seen once. The source was PBMCs, collected before TCRalphabeta/CD19-depleted stem cell transplant. The origin of the receptors is a girl aged 2 to 10 with Fanconi anemia, due to receive a stem cell transplant.

This clonotype appeared a few times. The rearrangement uses TRBV7-2 and TRBJ1-5; 8 nucleotides match TRBD1. Trimming removed 5 bases from V and 1 base from J; junction bases left unmatched: 7. The CDR3 has 16 residues. Germline V CDR1 and CDR2: SGHTA, FQGNSA. The CDR3: CASSRTDRGSNQPQHF. CDR3 nucleotide sequence: TGTGCCAGCAGCCGCACAGACAGGGGCAGCAATCAGCCCCAGCATTTT. Full variable domain (missing parts from reference TRBV7-2 and TRBJ1-5): GAGVSQSPSNKVTEKGKDVELRCDPISGHTALYWYRQSLGQGLEFLIYFQGNSAPDKSGLPSDRFSAERTGGSVSTLTIQRTQQEDSAVYLCASSRTDRGSNQPQHFGDGTRLSIL.

J is TRBJ2-7 and V is TRBV2, with D possibly TRBD1 on 5 matching bases. The CDR3 loop spans 11 amino acids. The germline CDR1 and CDR2 sequences are SNHLY and FYNNEI. The V gene lost 8 bases and the J gene lost 5 bases, with 10 bases spanning the gap. The CDR3 DNA reads as TGTGCCAGCCTTAGGGGCCACGAGCAGTACTTC. This translates into CASLRGHEQYF.

This clonotype showed up many times. V usage is TRBV20-1 and J usage is TRBJ2-5, with D unresolved. V was pared by 7 bases and J by 2 bases, with 8 bases between. Germline V lookup: CDR1 DFQATT, CDR2 SNEGSKA (reference sequence). The CDR3 has 11 amino acids. The chain's CDR3 is CSGAQQETQYF. In DNA form, the CDR3 reads TGCAGTGGGGCCCAGCAAGAGACCCAGTACTTC.

This clonotype has at least ten counts. The DNA of the CDR3 is TGTGCCAGCAGCCAAGATCGTCTAGCGGGCAGCTCCTACAATGAGCAGTTCTTC. Protein product: CASSQDRLAGSSYNEQFF. The chain employs TRBV3-1 and TRBJ2-1; TRBD2 matches 8 bases. There are 18 residues in the CDR3. J gave up 0 bases and V 0 bases, and 7 bases lay outside the gene matches. Germline V gene sequence: CDR1 LGHDT, CDR2 YNNKEL (reference sequence).

Only a few counts were recorded for this clonotype. This rearrangement joins TRBV24-1 to TRBJ2-5, with TRBD1 matching over 11 bases. V shed 9 bases, J shed 4 bases, and the junction held 12 bases outside the gene matches. Germline CDR1 KGHDR, CDR2 SFDVKD. The CDR3 is 16 amino acids. The CDR3 reads CATARTGGFSGETQYF. The CDR3 DNA reads as TGTGCCACCGCCCGGACAGGGGGCTTTTCAGGAGAGACCCAGTACTTC.

The V and J genes are TRBV15 and TRBJ2-7, with D possibly TRBD1 on 5 matching bases. CDR1 and CDR2 (germline): LNHNV, YYDKDF (reference sequence). The CDR3 loop spans 13 amino acids. Trimming removed 0 bases at V and 6 bases at J, with 9 bases between. CDR3 region: CATSRDIQGEQYF. The CDR3 nucleotides are TGTGCCACCAGCAGAGATATTCAGGGCGAGCAGTACTTC. Full variable domain (remainder filled in from reference TRBV15 and TRBJ2-7): DAMVIQNPRYQVTQFGKPVTLSCSQTLNHNVMYWYQQKSSQAPKLLFHYYDKDFNNEADTPDNFQSRRPNTSFCFLDIRSPGLGDTAMYLCATSRDIQGEQYFGPGTRLTVT.

The chain links TRBV12-3 or TRBV12-4 to TRBJ2-7, with 9 bases fitting TRBD1. The length of the CDR3 is 15 residues. Losses at the gene ends were 0 bases for V and 5 bases for J; bases not matched to a gene: 5. CDR3 bases: TGTGCCAGCAGTTTAGCGAGGACAGGGGCCAACGAGCAGTACTTC. Translated: CASSLARTGANEQYF.

The chain combines TRBV5-1 with TRBJ2-7; D is possibly TRBD1 or TRBD2 (5 bases each). The germline V and J ends were trimmed by 6 bases and 3 bases, with 13 bases remaining between them. Germline CDR1 and CDR2: SGHRS and YFSETQ. The CDR3 extends over 13 amino acids. The CDR3 DNA follows: TGCGCCAGCACCCGGGACCTAGGCTACGAGCAGTACTTC. Translation: CASTRDLGYEQYF.

The chain employs TRBV7-6 and TRBJ2-2, with 8 bases that match TRBD2. Germline assignment: CDR1 SGHVS and CDR2 FNYEAQ. J lost 0 bases, V lost 1 base, and 7 bases had no gene match. This CDR3 contains 18 residues. The CDR3 spells CASSLGTTSGPNTGELFF. CDR3 nucleotides: TGTGCCAGCAGCTTAGGAACCACTAGCGGTCCGAACACCGGGGAGCTGTTTTTT.